The 7 T cell receptor beta chains presented below share a single source sample, sequenced in a study of patients and donors after allogeneic stem cell transplantation. TCRdb independently ran MiXCR on the RT-PCR reads; one entry per CDR3 protein. The table shows roughly 960,000 distinct CDR3 sequences, with roughly 18% occurring only once. Sample: blood, either unsorted or a sorted T cell fraction (not recorded which). All receptors come from a human donor who was either an allogeneic HSCT recipient or a stem cell or donor lymphocyte infusion donor (not recorded which). It is not recorded whose cells these are; they may come from a transplant donor.

The chain joins TRBV28 to TRBJ2-7; 10 bases map to TRBD1. V shed 4 bases, J shed 2 bases, and the junction held 8 bases outside the gene matches. The CDR3 sequence is 16 residues long. CDR1 and CDR2 from the germline V gene are MDHEN and SYDVKM. The CDR3: CASSSPAGQGPYEQYF. In DNA, the CDR3 is TGTGCCAGCAGTTCCCCGGCGGGACAGGGGCCCTACGAGCAGTACTTC.

V is TRBV30 and J is TRBJ2-3, with unresolved D. V was pared by 1 base and J by 4 bases, with 0 bases between. Germline V gives CDR1 GTSNPN, CDR2 SVGIG (reference sequence). CDR3 length: 10 amino acids. CDR3 sequence: CAWSADTQYF. The CDR3 DNA reads TGTGCCTGGAGTGCAGATACGCAGTATTTT.

This clonotype was observed at least ten times. This chain uses TRBV5-1 with TRBJ2-5; D not certain. With 0 bases removed from V and 2 bases from J, the gap between germline ends came to 8 bases. The CDR3 has 14 residues. Germline V gene data show CDR1 as SGHRS and CDR2 as YFSETQ. The CDR3 here is CASSLGRGQETQYF. DNA for the CDR3: TGCGCCAGCAGCTTGGGTCGCGGACAAGAGACCCAGTACTTC.

The table lists this clonotype with a few counts. J is TRBJ2-1 and V is TRBV12-3 or TRBV12-4, with 10 bases fitting TRBD2. The CDR3 length is 15 residues. Losses at the gene ends were 6 bases for V and 8 bases for J; bases not matched to a gene: 10. The CDR3 region is CASSPGGAGGHEQFF. For the CDR3, the DNA is TGTGCCAGCAGCCCCGGGGGAGCGGGGGGGCATGAGCAGTTCTTC.

This clonotype was recorded a few times. The rearrangement links TRBV20-1 to TRBJ1-2, with 9 bases that match TRBD1. This CDR3 contains 12 residues. V was clipped by 6 bases and J by 6 bases; unmatched bases: 5. CDR1 and CDR2 from the germline V gene are DFQATT and SNEGSKA (reference sequence). CDR3 sequence: CSAIHRGHGYTF. CDR3 coding DNA: TGCAGTGCCATCCACAGGGGGCATGGCTACACCTTC.

This clonotype was picked up a small number of times. The chain is built from TRBV20-1 and TRBJ2-3; TRBD2 agrees at 7 bases. CDR1 and CDR2 (germline): DFQATT, SNEGSKA (reference sequence). The V gene end was trimmed by 2 bases and the J gene end by 2 bases; junction bases not matched to a gene: 1. This CDR3 contains 13 residues. The CDR3 protein is CSARQRDTDTQYF. The CDR3 DNA reads TGCAGTGCTAGACAGCGGGACACAGATACGCAGTATTTT.

The chain is built from TRBV3-1 and TRBJ2-1, with unresolved D. Germline V lookup: CDR1 LGHDT, CDR2 YNNKEL (reference sequence). This CDR3 has 15 residues. V dropped 0 bases and J dropped 7 bases, with 13 bases sitting between them. CDR3 region: CASSQDTMPANEQFF. CDR3 bases: TGTGCCAGCAGCCAAGACACAATGCCAGCGAATGAGCAGTTCTTC.